Sequencing of this T cell receptor beta chain was carried out in a study of blood T cell repertoires in COVID-19. For the study at large: Nucleic acid was either cDNA or gDNA, and it came from T cells, B-cell-depleted T cells, or PBMCs.

V was clipped by 3 bases and J by 0 bases, with 9 bases between them. There are 14 residues in the CDR3. CDR1 and CDR2 (germline): SGHRS, YFSETQ. The assay was immunoSEQ multiplex PCR, and TCRdb's table has in-frame clones only and misses some. The profile shows approximately 90,000 clones, roughly 80% of them singletons. This clonotype was sampled from a man older than 75 with active or convalescent COVID-19. V is TRBV5-1 and J is TRBJ2-5; the D gene is possibly TRBD1 (6 bases). Sequencing was carried out using peripheral blood. In DNA form, the CDR3 reads TGCGCCAGCAGCTCAGGACAGTACCAAGAGACCCAGTACTTC. Translation: CASSSGQYQETQYF.